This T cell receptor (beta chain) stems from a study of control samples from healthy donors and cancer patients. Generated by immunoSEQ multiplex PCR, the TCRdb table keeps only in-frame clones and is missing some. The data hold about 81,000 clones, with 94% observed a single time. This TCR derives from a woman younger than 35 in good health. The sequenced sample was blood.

In DNA form, the CDR3 reads TGTGCCACCAGCAGAGATCCGTCTAGGGGAGGTGACGAGCAGTACTTC. Translating it yields CATSRDPSRGGDEQYF. The chain combines TRBV15 with TRBJ2-7; perhaps TRBD2 as D (6 bases). Germline V CDR1 and CDR2: LNHNV, YYDKDF (reference sequence). V was pared by 0 bases and J by 5 bases, with 17 bases between. The CDR3 spans 16 residues.